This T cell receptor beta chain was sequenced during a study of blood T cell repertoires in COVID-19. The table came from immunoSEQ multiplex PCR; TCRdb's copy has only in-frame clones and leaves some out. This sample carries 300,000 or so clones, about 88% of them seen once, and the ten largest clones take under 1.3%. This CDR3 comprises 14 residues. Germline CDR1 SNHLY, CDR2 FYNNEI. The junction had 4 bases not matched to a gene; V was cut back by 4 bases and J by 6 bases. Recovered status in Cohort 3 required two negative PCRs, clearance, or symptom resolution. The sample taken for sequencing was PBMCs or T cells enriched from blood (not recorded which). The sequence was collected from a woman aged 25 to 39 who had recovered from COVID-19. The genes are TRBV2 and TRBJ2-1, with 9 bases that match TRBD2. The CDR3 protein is CASSVGSGGNEQFF. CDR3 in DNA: TGTGCCAGCAGTGTCGGTAGCGGGGGCAATGAGCAGTTCTTC.